The clone carrying this TCR beta chain was counted many times. Its cognate antigen is unknown. These data belong to a study of CD8+CD57+ T cells in acquired aplastic anemia. At the level of the study: Quantities of DNA derived from sorted CD4+ and CD8+ cells averaged approximately 3 ug. Findings and caveats of the study: The CD8+ Simpson's diversity of patients and controls was not significantly different.

Per germline, CDR1 MGHDK and CDR2 SYGVNS. Trimming stripped 6 bases from V and 5 bases from J, with 4 bases between. The CDR3 totals 10 residues. Before being chosen for sequencing, patients had shown CD8+CD57+ cell expansion by flow cytometry. Patients uniformly had severe acquired aplastic anemia. Blood sampling was performed on the patients, and none of them had received therapy by then. For CDR3 and TCR beta VDJ profiling, genomic DNA was the template used. TCRdb analysed the reads with MiXCR anew, one entry per CDR3 protein. The table lists roughly 250,000 distinct CDR3 sequences, around 45% of them singletons, with roughly 8% in the top ten.

V and J are TRBV25-1 and TRBJ2-5; no clear D. Material for sequencing was sorted CD4+, CD8+, or CD8+CD57+ T cells (not recorded which) from PBMCs. The sequence was obtained from a human donor with aplastic anemia. The CDR3 sequence is CASRAETQYF. The CDR3 coding sequence is TGTGCCAGCAGAGCGGAGACCCAGTACTTC.